The clone carrying this TCR beta chain was recorded a few times. Its target is not known. The CDR3 extends over 17 amino acids. Germline V lookup: CDR1 MDHEN, CDR2 SYDVKM. The V and J ends lost 0 bases and 2 bases, in that order; junction bases with no gene match: 6. These data are taken from a study of response to subunit inactivated influenza vaccine. Study-wide findings and caveats: T cells newly recruited by each seasonal influenza vaccination are few, the authors suggested.

TCRdb itself ran the RT-PCR reads through MiXCR, one entry per CDR3 protein. This repertoire shows about 780,000 distinct CDR3 sequences, approximately 17% found once; its top ten account for about 11%. The rearrangement joins TRBV28 to TRBJ2-7; 11 bases are a match to TRBD2. Sample: PBMCs from blood, taken around 5 days after vaccination. The TCR comes from a man aged 45-65 years who received an inactivated influenza vaccine. CDR3 bases: TGTGCCAGCAGTTTATGGCCTAGCGGGAGGTCTCCCTACGAGCAGTACTTC. Its translation is CASSLWPSGRSPYEQYF. Full variable domain (rest looked up from reference TRBV28 and TRBJ2-7): DVKVTQSSRYLVKRTGEKVFLECVQDMDHENMFWYRQDPGLGLRLIYFSYDVKMKEKGDIPEGYSVSREKKERFSLILESASTNQTSMYLCASSLWPSGRSPYEQYFGPGTRLTVT.